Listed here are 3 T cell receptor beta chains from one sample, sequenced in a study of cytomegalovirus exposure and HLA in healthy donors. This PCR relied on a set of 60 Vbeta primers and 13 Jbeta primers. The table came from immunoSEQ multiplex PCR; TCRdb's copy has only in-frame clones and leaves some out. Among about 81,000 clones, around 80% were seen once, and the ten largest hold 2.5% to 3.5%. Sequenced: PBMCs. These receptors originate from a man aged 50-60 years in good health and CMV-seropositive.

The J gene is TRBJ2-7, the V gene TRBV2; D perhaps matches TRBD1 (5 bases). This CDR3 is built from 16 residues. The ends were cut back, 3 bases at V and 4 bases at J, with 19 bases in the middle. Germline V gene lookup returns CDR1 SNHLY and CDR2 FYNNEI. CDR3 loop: CASSDVIRTRLYEQYF. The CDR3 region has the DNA TGTGCCAGCAGTGACGTAATTCGGACAAGGTTGTACGAGCAGTACTTC.

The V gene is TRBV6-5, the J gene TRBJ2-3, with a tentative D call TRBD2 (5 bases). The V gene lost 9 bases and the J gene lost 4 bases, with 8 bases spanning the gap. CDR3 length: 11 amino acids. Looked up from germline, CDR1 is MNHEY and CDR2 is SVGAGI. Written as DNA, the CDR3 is TGTGCCAGTAGAGGGCCAGATACGCAGTATTTT. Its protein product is CASRGPDTQYF.

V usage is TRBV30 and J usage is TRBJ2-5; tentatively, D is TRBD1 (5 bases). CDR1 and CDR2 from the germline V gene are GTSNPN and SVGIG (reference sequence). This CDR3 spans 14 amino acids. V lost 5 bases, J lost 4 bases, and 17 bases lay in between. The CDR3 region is CAWFDRRRGETQYF. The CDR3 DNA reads TGTGCCTGGTTCGACAGAAGAAGGGGAGAGACCCAGTACTTC.